These 13 T cell receptor beta chains came from one sample sequenced in a study of T cell responses to AZD1222 COVID-19 vaccine. Data came from immunoSEQ multiplex PCR; TCRdb stores just in-frame clones and leaves some out. The repertoire consists of about 48,000 clones, with 80% to 90% occurring once and the leading ten covering around 7%. The sample was peripheral blood, taken 28 days after the second AZD1222 dose. Receptors originate from an adult who received the AZD1222 COVID-19 vaccine.

The rearrangement joins TRBV28 to TRBJ1-4; D remains ambiguous. From germline, CDR1 is MDHEN and CDR2 SYDVKM. This CDR3 is built from 16 residues. Trimming pared 3 bases from V and 6 bases from J, leaving 17 bases between. For the CDR3, the DNA is TGTGCCAGCAGTTTCATTAGTCGGGCCACGGATGAAAAACTGTTTTTT. It yields the protein CASSFISRATDEKLFF.

The CDR3 loop is CASSISATYNEQFF. The CDR3 DNA is TGTGCCAGTAGTATATCGGCAACCTACAATGAGCAGTTCTTC. This rearrangement joins TRBV19 to TRBJ2-1; D is uncertain. V shed 2 bases and J shed 2 bases, with 7 bases lying between them. CDR3 size: 14 residues. Germline-derived CDR1 and CDR2 are LNHDA and SQIVND (reference sequence).

The CDR3 region has the DNA TGTGCCACCAGCGCGGATGAACTCGACGAGCAGTACTTC. Translating gives CATSADELDEQYF. This chain joins TRBV24-1 and TRBJ2-7; no firm D call. CDR3 length: 13 amino acids. Trimming pared 7 bases from V and 5 bases from J, leaving 14 bases between. The V gene's germline CDR1 is KGHDR and CDR2 SFDVKD.

V is TRBV5-5 and J is TRBJ1-4, with a weak D call TRBD1 (6 bases). The V end lost 2 bases, the J end lost 4 bases, and 12 bases lay between the germline ends. This CDR3 has 15 amino acids. Germline values: CDR1 SGHKS, CDR2 YYEKEE (reference sequence). The chain's CDR3 is CASSLEQGFNEKLFF. CDR3 DNA: TGTGCCAGCAGCTTAGAACAGGGTTTTAATGAAAAACTGTTTTTT.

The J gene is TRBJ2-7, the V gene TRBV5-4, with D uncertain. CDR3 size: 12 residues. Germline V gene lookup returns CDR1 SGHNT and CDR2 YYREEE (reference sequence). V lost 2 bases, J lost 7 bases, and 10 bases lay in between. This chain's CDR3 is CASSFFEREQYF. Here the CDR3 DNA reads TGTGCCAGCAGCTTTTTCGAAAGGGAGCAGTACTTC.

This chain uses TRBV10-3 with TRBJ2-3; D could derive from TRBD1 or TRBD2 (5 bases each). CDR1 and CDR2 (germline): ENHRY, SYGVKD. V was trimmed by 4 bases and J by 4 bases, leaving 12 bases between them. CDR3 length: 14 amino acids. The CDR3 sequence: CAISVGGGSDTQYF. The DNA for the CDR3 is TGTGCCATCAGTGTTGGGGGTGGCTCAGATACGCAGTATTTT.

The J gene is TRBJ1-4, the V gene TRBV19, with D maybe TRBD1 (5 bases). The V gene lost 5 bases and the J gene lost 5 bases, with 15 bases spanning the gap. CDR3 length equals 15 residues. From germline, CDR1 is LNHDA and CDR2 SQIVND (reference sequence). Here the CDR3 reads CASSSQTVRNEKLFF. CDR3 nucleotide sequence: TGTGCCAGTAGTTCTCAGACAGTCCGGAATGAAAAACTGTTTTTT.

V is TRBV27 and J is TRBJ2-1; 11 bases map to TRBD1. The CDR3 is made up of 15 amino acids. Germline lookup yields CDR1 MNHEY and CDR2 SMNVEV (reference sequence). The J segment lost 6 bases and the V segment lost 4 bases, leaving 5 bases of the junction unmatched. The CDR3 is CASSSPGQGVNEQFF. The CDR3 coding sequence is TGTGCCAGCAGTTCTCCGGGACAGGGGGTCAATGAGCAGTTCTTC.

The genes are TRBV11-2 and TRBJ2-7, with TRBD1 as a possible D gene (6 bases). This CDR3 spans 13 amino acids. Trimming removed 5 bases at V and 12 bases at J, with 20 bases between. In germline, CDR1 is SGHAT, CDR2 FQNNGV. This chain's CDR3 is CASSRPWDTAPYF. In DNA form, the CDR3 reads TGTGCCAGCAGCCGACCCTGGGACACCGCTCCGTACTTC.

V gene TRBV11-2 combines with J gene TRBJ2-3; 12 positions match TRBD2. Per germline, CDR1 SGHAT and CDR2 FQNNGV. V was clipped by 4 bases and J by 7 bases; unmatched bases: 18. The CDR3 is 19 residues long. CDR3 coding DNA: TGTGCCAGCAGCTCCCTTAGGCCCCACAGGGGACTAGCGGGCTATACGCAGTATTTT. Translation: CASSSLRPHRGLAGYTQYF.

The chain has TRBV7-3 and TRBJ2-2, with a tentative D call TRBD1 (6 bases). This CDR3 spans 13 amino acids. V shed 6 bases and J shed 4 bases, with 9 bases lying between them. The germline CDR1 and CDR2 sequences are SGHTA and FQGTGA. The CDR3 DNA is TGTGCCAGCAGTAGGGGGAGCACCGGGGAGCTGTTTTTT. The encoded protein is CASSRGSTGELFF.

V usage is TRBV19 and J usage is TRBJ1-4, with TRBD1 identical over 9 bases. Losses at the gene ends were 6 bases for V and 6 bases for J; bases not matched to a gene: 5. Germline-derived CDR1 and CDR2 are LNHDA and SQIVND (reference sequence). The CDR3 length is 14 residues. CDR3 in amino acids: CASSRGDRDEKLFF. CDR3 bases: TGTGCCAGTAGCCGGGGGGACAGGGATGAAAAACTGTTTTTT.

The J gene is TRBJ2-5, the V gene TRBV10-3, with 8 bases lining up with TRBD1. V shed 6 bases and J 1 base; nucleotides not matched to a gene: 4. Germline assignment: CDR1 ENHRY and CDR2 SYGVKD. This CDR3 is 14 amino acids long. The CDR3 DNA reads as TGTGCCATCAGGGACAGGGCTACCCAAGAGACCCAGTACTTC. Translated: CAIRDRATQETQYF.